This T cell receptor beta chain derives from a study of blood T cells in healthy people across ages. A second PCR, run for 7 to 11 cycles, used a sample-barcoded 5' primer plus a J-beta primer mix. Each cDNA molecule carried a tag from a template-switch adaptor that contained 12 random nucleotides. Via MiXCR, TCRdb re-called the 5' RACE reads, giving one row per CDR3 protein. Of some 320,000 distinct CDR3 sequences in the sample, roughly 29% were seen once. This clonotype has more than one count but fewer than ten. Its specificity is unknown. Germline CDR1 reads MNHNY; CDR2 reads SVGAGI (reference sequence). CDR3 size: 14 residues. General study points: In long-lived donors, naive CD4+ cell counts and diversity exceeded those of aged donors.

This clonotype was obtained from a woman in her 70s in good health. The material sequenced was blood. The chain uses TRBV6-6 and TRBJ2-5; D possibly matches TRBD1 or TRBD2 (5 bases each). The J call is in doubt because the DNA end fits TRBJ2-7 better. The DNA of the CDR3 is TGTGCCAGCAGTTACTCGCCGGGGCTCTACGAGCAGTACTTC. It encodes CASSYSPGLYEQYF.